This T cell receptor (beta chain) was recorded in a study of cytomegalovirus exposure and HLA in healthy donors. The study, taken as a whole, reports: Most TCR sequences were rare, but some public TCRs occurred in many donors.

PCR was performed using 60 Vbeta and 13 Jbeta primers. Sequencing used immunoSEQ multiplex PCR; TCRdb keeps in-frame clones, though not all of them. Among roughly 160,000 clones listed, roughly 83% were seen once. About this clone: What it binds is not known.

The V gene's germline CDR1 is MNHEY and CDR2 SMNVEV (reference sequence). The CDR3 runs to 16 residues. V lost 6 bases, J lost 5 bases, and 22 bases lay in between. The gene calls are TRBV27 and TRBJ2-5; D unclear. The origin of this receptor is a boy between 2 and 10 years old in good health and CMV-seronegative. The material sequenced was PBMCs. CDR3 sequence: CASSPHFQRRRETQYF. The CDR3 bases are TGTGCCAGCAGCCCGCACTTCCAGCGACGTCGGGAGACCCAGTACTTC.